This TCR beta chain was captured in a study of Ad26.COV2.S vaccination and SARS-CoV-2 variants. A word on this clone: Its target is unknown.

Measured with immunoSEQ multiplex PCR; TCRdb has only the in-frame clones, and not every one. The table has 430,000 or so clones, around nine tenths seen once. Study-wide results and caveats: Vaccine and placebo recipients had comparable breadth of non-spike TCRs.

This CDR3 has 13 amino acids. Sample treatment: around 19 received Ad26.COV2.S at low or high dose, single or two shots; five or six received placebo; per-sample allocation not given. Sampling occurred on day 63 after the first vaccine or placebo injection. The chain joins TRBV21-1 to TRBJ2-2; no check of the table's D call, TRBD1, against the DNA was made. TRBV21-1 is marked as a pseudogene. This TCR was recovered from a person aged 18-65 years who received the Ad26.COV2.S COVID-19 vaccine or a placebo. This sample comprised peripheral blood, obtained in a trial of Ad26.COV2.S vaccine versus placebo. The CDR3: CASSLACTGELFF. The CDR3 bases are TGTGCCAGCAGTTTGGCATGCACCGGGGAGCTGTTTTTT.